This passage covers 6 T cell receptor beta chains from one sample sequenced in a study of T cell responses to AZD1222 COVID-19 vaccine. Profiling relied on immunoSEQ multiplex PCR, and the TCRdb table lists in-frame clones only, not all of them. The sample includes 150,000 to 200,000 clones, around 93% of them seen just once. Sequences were derived from peripheral blood, sampled on day 0 of AZD1222 vaccination. The source of these receptors is an adult in good health.

The chain recombines TRBV14 with TRBJ1-6; the D is unclear. Germline V CDR1 and CDR2: SGHDN, FVKESK. V was clipped by 9 bases and J by 0 bases, with 18 bases between them. The length of the CDR3 is 17 residues. The CDR3 DNA reads TGTGCCAGTCGACACGGGTCAGCGAGCTCCTATAATTCACCCCTCCACTTT. It is translated as CASRHGSASSYNSPLHF.

The chain recombines TRBV9 with TRBJ2-3; 10 bases map to TRBD2. Losses at the gene ends were 2 bases for V and 2 bases for J; bases not matched to a gene: 8. Looked up from germline, CDR1 is SGDLS and CDR2 is YYNGEE. The CDR3 extends over 17 amino acids. The CDR3 region is CASSVLGAGGPTDTQYF. CDR3 coding DNA: TGTGCCAGCAGCGTCTTGGGAGCGGGAGGGCCCACAGATACGCAGTATTTT.

This chain uses TRBV5-4 with TRBJ1-1; no firm D call. From germline, CDR1 is SGHNT and CDR2 YYREEE (reference sequence). The CDR3 has 14 amino acids. The V end lost 4 bases, the J end lost 5 bases, and 15 bases lay between the germline ends. CDR3 DNA: TGTGCCAGCAGCCCTGAGTCCCTTGGAACTGAAGCTTTCTTT. Its translation: CASSPESLGTEAFF.

The CDR3 sequence is CASSVGGPVGELFF. For the CDR3, the DNA is TGCGCCAGCAGCGTGGGAGGGCCCGTCGGGGAGCTGTTTTTT. The chain uses TRBV5-1 and TRBJ2-2; 7 bases line up with TRBD2. Germline CDR1 and CDR2: SGHRS and YFSETQ. The CDR3 runs to 14 residues. J was trimmed by 7 bases and V by 4 bases; bases with no gene match: 7.

This clone came up once. CDR3 nucleotide sequence: TGTGCCAGCAGCTTGCCGCAGTCATATGGCTACACCTTC. It yields the protein CASSLPQSYGYTF. The chain combines TRBV5-6 with TRBJ1-2, with D unclear. Germline V gene sequence: CDR1 SGHDT, CDR2 YYEEEE. The CDR3 runs to 13 residues. Trimming shortened V by 1 base and J by 5 bases, and 9 bases separated the two germline ends.

J is TRBJ2-1 and V is TRBV6-1; 10 nucleotides line up with TRBD2. Germline trimming cut 2 bases from V and 2 bases from J; bases unmatched to any gene: 3. There are 16 residues in the CDR3. Germline V gene lookup returns CDR1 MNHNS and CDR2 SASEGT. In nucleotides, the CDR3 is TGTGCCAGCAGTGAAATCGGGACTAGCGCCTACAATGAGCAGTTCTTC. Protein product: CASSEIGTSAYNEQFF.